These 16 T cell receptor beta chains were sequenced from one sample in a study of blood T cells in healthy people across ages. For the second PCR, which ran for about 6 to 11 cycles, a sample-barcoded 5' primer and a J-beta primer mix were used. TCRdb reprocessed the 5' RACE reads with MiXCR, giving one entry per CDR3 protein. This table holds roughly 2 million distinct CDR3 sequences, roughly 50% found once. Material for sequencing was blood. The origin of the receptors is a woman in her forties in good health.

The rearrangement links TRBV5-1 to TRBJ2-5; weak D call: TRBD1 (6 bases). There are 18 residues in the CDR3. CDR1 is SGHRS, CDR2 YFSETQ, per germline. Trimming took 0 bases from V and 2 from J, leaving 20 bases between them. The CDR3 spells CASSLGLFYRAAQETQYF. CDR3 coding DNA: TGCGCCAGCAGCTTGGGACTCTTCTACAGGGCCGCTCAAGAGACCCAGTACTTC.

This sequence joins TRBV5-5 and TRBJ2-1; D gene ambiguous. Trimming shortened V by 0 bases and J by 11 bases, and 6 bases separated the two germline ends. CDR1 SGHKS and CDR2 YYEKEE come from the germline V gene (reference sequence). CDR3 size: 11 residues. The CDR3 DNA follows: TGTGCCAGCAGCTTGGTGACCCAGCAGTTCTTC. Protein: CASSLVTQQFF.

This clonotype was counted only a few times. The V call is TRBV7-3, the J call TRBJ2-1, with 8 bases matching TRBD1. The J segment lost 6 bases and the V segment lost 5 bases, leaving 6 bases of the junction unmatched. CDR1 and CDR2 (germline): SGHTA, FQGTGA. The CDR3 consists of 14 residues. CDR3 coding DNA: TGTGCCAGCAGCCGGTCAGGGGGCATCAATGAGCAGTTCTTC. Translated: CASSRSGGINEQFF. Full variable domain (missing parts from reference TRBV7-3 and TRBJ2-1): GAGVSQTPSNKVTEKGKYVELRCDPISGHTALYWYRQSLGQGPEFLIYFQGTGAADDSGLPNDRFFAVRPEGSVSTLKIQRTERGDSAVYLCASSRSGGINEQFFGPGTRLTVL.

About this clonotype itself: Germline is not matched at one junction end, which may reflect a read error. This chain connects TRBV5-6 to TRBJ2-3; D might be TRBD2 (5 bases). The CDR3 runs to 16 residues. Germline V CDR1 and CDR2: SGHDT, YYEEEE. In DNA form, the CDR3 reads TGTGCCAGCAGCTTAAAGCTGGGATTTCGAGCGGATACGCGGTATTTT. Amino acids: CASSLKLGFRADTRYF.

This clonotype was counted between two and nine times. This chain connects TRBV7-2 to TRBJ1-2, with a possible D match to TRBD1 (6 bases). Germline CDR1 reads SGHTA; CDR2 reads FQGNSA. Trimming took 4 bases from V and 6 from J, leaving 15 bases between them. The CDR3 loop spans 14 amino acids. The CDR3 DNA is TGTGCCAGCAGCTCCAGCGGGGGCACCGATGGCTACACCTTC. It specifies CASSSSGGTDGYTF.

The chain combines TRBV10-3 with TRBJ1-1; D unresolved. Germline V gene lookup returns CDR1 ENHRY and CDR2 SYGVKD. The CDR3 length is 13 residues. V was cut by 8 bases and J by 1 base, with 11 bases left in between. CDR3 sequence reads: CAISDDWNTEAFF. CDR3 bases: TGTGCCATCTCGGACGATTGGAACACTGAAGCTTTCTTT.

The genes are TRBV6-2 or TRBV6-3 and TRBJ2-5; TRBD1 is a possible D gene (6 bases). This CDR3 has 15 residues. Trimming stripped 1 base from V and 4 bases from J, with 13 bases between. Germline CDR1 reads MNHEY; CDR2 reads SVGEGT. The CDR3 spells CASSYFTGSGETQYF. DNA for the CDR3: TGTGCCAGCAGTTACTTTACAGGGTCGGGAGAGACCCAGTACTTC.

This chain uses TRBV5-1 with TRBJ2-7, with TRBD1 as a possible D gene (6 bases). V was trimmed by 2 bases and J by 0 bases, leaving 12 bases between them. From germline, CDR1 is SGHRS and CDR2 YFSETQ. The CDR3 runs 15 residues. The CDR3 loop reads CASSFRGLSSYEQYF. The CDR3 nucleotides are TGCGCCAGCAGCTTCAGGGGTCTGAGCTCCTACGAGCAGTACTTC.

This clonotype appeared once. This is likely a read error, given that the CDR3 carries no conserved phenylalanine or tryptophan at its end. The chain is built from TRBV15 and TRBJ2-1; tentatively, D is TRBD2 (6 bases). The CDR3 spans 12 residues. V lost 3 bases and J lost 11, with 11 bases in between. Germline V lookup: CDR1 LNHNV, CDR2 YYDKDF (reference sequence). DNA for the CDR3: TGTGCCACCAGCAGCTACGGGGGACAGCAGTTCCTC. This gives the protein CATSSYGGQQFL.

Only a few counts were recorded for this clonotype. This chain connects TRBV7-8 to TRBJ1-1; D gene ambiguous. CDR3 length equals 13 residues. Germline loops: CDR1 SGHVS, CDR2 FQNEAQ. The V gene lost 5 bases and the J gene lost 4 bases, with 11 bases spanning the gap. The CDR3 region has the DNA TGTGCCAGCAGCGTGTACCCCTCCACTGAAGCTTTCTTT. Translation gives CASSVYPSTEAFF.

The chain employs TRBV7-3 and TRBJ2-1; 10 positions match TRBD2. J was trimmed by 7 bases and V by 8 bases; bases with no gene match: 8. The CDR3 is 14 residues long. Looked up from germline, CDR1 is SGHTA and CDR2 is FQGTGA. CDR3 protein: CASFRSGGANEQFF. The DNA of the CDR3 is TGTGCCAGCTTCCGGAGCGGGGGGGCGAATGAGCAGTTCTTC.

To note about this clonotype: The junction does not match germline at one end; this may be a read error. The V call is TRBV10-3, the J call TRBJ1-6; D not resolved. The length of the CDR3 is 14 residues. Germline V gene sequence: CDR1 ENHRY, CDR2 SYGVKD. This CDR3 reads CATSDTPDNSPLHF. CDR3 bases: TGTGCCACCAGTGACACGCCGGATAATTCACCCCTCCACTTT.

This sequence joins TRBV20-1 and TRBJ1-5; TRBD1 is a possible D gene (6 bases). The CDR3 sequence is 12 residues long. CDR1 and CDR2 (germline): DFQATT, SNEGSKA (reference sequence). Deletions cut 3 bases from V and 6 bases from J, with 9 bases between. The DNA for the CDR3 is TGCAGTGCTAGTAGGGGGTTTCAGCCCCAGCATTTT. It translates to CSASRGFQPQHF.

V and J are TRBV5-6 and TRBJ1-1; 7 bases align to TRBD1. This CDR3 spans 15 amino acids. The J segment lost 3 bases and the V segment lost 7 bases, leaving 12 bases of the junction unmatched. Germline V gene lookup returns CDR1 SGHDT and CDR2 YYEEEE. DNA for the CDR3: TGTGCCAGCCTGGTCTTGGGGACAGACTACACTGAAGCTTTCTTT. It translates to CASLVLGTDYTEAFF.

This chain links TRBV5-4 with TRBJ2-1; maybe TRBD1 (5 bases). This CDR3 has 16 amino acids. Trimming pared 4 bases from V and 5 bases from J, leaving 19 bases between. CDR1 is SGHNT and CDR2 is YYREEE in the germline V gene (reference sequence). CDR3 region: CASSPPGPLGDNEQFF. CDR3 nucleotides: TGTGCCAGCAGCCCTCCGGGTCCTCTAGGGGACAATGAGCAGTTCTTC.

The rearrangement uses TRBV14 and TRBJ1-6, with D unresolved. CDR3 length: 18 residues. Trimming stripped 0 bases from V and 10 bases from J, with 22 bases between. The V gene's germline CDR1 is SGHDN and CDR2 FVKESK. The CDR3 spells CASSQEFFQGRRKSPLHF. The CDR3 nucleotides are TGTGCCAGCAGCCAAGAGTTTTTTCAAGGTCGCCGAAAATCACCCCTCCACTTT.